This is a list of T cell receptor beta chains from one sample in a study of synovial regulatory T cells in juvenile arthritis. Profiling relied on immunoSEQ multiplex PCR, and the TCRdb table lists in-frame clones only, not all of them. This listing includes roughly 9,200 clones. Material: Treg cells from blood. The receptors stem from a donor aged 2-35 years with juvenile idiopathic arthritis. The CDR3 runs from the conserved cysteine through the conserved F or W. Each record gives: J gene, V gene, clone size, CDR3 protein. The size of a clone is reported for some rows only, either as once, few or many, or as a class for expanded clones.

TRBJ1-6 TRBV27 NA CASSPFRENSPLHF
TRBJ2-3 TRBV15 NA CATSRDLWEHSTDTQYF
TRBJ2-1 TRBV5-1 NA CASSFFVTYNEQFF
TRBJ1-2 TRBV4-1 NA CASSQEDRVYGYTF
TRBJ2-1 TRBV27 NA CASRPQGLDEQFF
TRBJ1-3 TRBV6-1 medium-sized CASSEGVGVSGNTIYF
TRBJ1-5 TRBV7-2 NA CASSRPSINQPQHF
TRBJ1-5 TRBV5-6 NA CASSGTGLEGPQHF
TRBJ1-2 TRBV18 NA CASSLDRVYGYTF
TRBJ1-2 TRBV25-1 NA CASSVGSYGYTF
TRBJ1-6 TRBV28 NA CASTSRPWASYNSPLHF
TRBJ2-5 TRBV10-3 NA CANSGTGNQETQYF
TRBJ1-1 TRBV5-1 NA CASSPGGRNWGGNTEAFF
TRBJ2-5 TRBV11-3 NA CASSLPPSQETQYF
TRBJ2-7 TRBV2 NA CASKPPGGRSSYEQYF
TRBJ2-1 TRBV29-1 NA CSVEDTGGMWDEQFF
TRBJ1-2 TRBV5-4 NA CASSIPGQGGNGYTF
TRBJ1-3 TRBV7-9 NA CASSFGAPRSGNTIYF
TRBJ1-4 TRBV28 NA CASSQGPTNEKLFF
TRBJ1-1 TRBV5-4 NA CASSPGAGGNEAFF
TRBJ2-2 TRBV4-2 NA CASSPGLAGGHTGELFF
TRBJ1-2 TRBV7-9 NA CASRQTGAPGNGYTF
TRBJ1-4 TRBV6-1 NA CASSEGVGENEKLFF
TRBJ1-4 TRBV4-1 NA CASSQYIATNEKLFF
TRBJ1-2 TRBV7-2 NA CASSTRQGQGYTF
TRBJ2-1 TRBV5-1 NA CASSLGQGGYNEQFF
TRBJ2-1 TRBV4-3 NA CASSQTRDRAYNEQFF
TRBJ2-5 TRBV5-1 NA CASRRGWEETQYF